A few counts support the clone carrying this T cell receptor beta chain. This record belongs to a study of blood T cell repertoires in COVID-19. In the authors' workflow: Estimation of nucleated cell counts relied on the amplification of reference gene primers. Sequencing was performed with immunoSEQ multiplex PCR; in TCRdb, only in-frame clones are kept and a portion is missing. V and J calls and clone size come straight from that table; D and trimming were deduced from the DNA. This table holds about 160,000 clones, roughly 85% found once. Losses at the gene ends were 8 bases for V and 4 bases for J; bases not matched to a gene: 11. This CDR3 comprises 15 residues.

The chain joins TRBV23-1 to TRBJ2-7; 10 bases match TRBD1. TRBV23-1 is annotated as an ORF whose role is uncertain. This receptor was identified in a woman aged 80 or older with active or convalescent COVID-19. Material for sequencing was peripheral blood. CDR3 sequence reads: CASSGGGQGKYEQYF. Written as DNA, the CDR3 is TGCGCCAGCTCTGGGGGGGGACAGGGGAAGTACGAGCAGTACTTC.